This is a list of T cell receptor beta chains from one sample in a study of T cell repertoires in cytomegalovirus infection. Each CDR3 protein gets one entry after TCRdb re-called the reads with MiXCR. The profile shows about 360,000 distinct CDR3 sequences, around 18% of them singletons. Sequencing used PBMCs. The source of these receptors is a human donor in good health (CMV status not recorded). Some clones in this sample may be carry-over from other donors' samples. Both conserved end residues are part of each CDR3. Each record gives: clone size, D gene, J gene, V gene, CDR3 length, CDR3 DNA, CDR3 protein. A D gene is named only where the DNA matches it firmly. A clone size is listed for some rows: how often the clone was seen (once, few, many), or a class if it is expanded.

>few|NA|TRBJ1-6|TRBV30|13
TGTGCCTGGAGTGTACAGCATAGCTCACCCCTCCACTTT
CAWSVQHSSPLHF
>NA|NA|TRBJ2-1|TRBV29-1|16
TGCAGCGTTGAAGGGGGAACTAGGGGGGCCTACAATGAGCAGTTCTTC
CSVEGGTRGAYNEQFF
>few|NA|TRBJ1-5|TRBV29-1|13
TGCAGCGTTGGCGAGGGCAACAATCAGCCCCAGCATTTT
CSVGEGNNQPQHF
>few|TRBD2|TRBJ2-3|TRBV7-2|14
TGTGCCAGCTCTAGCGGGGGGACCGGGGATACGCAGTATTTT
CASSSGGTGDTQYF
>NA|TRBD2|TRBJ2-5|TRBV5-1|14
TGCGCCAGCAGCTCCGGACTAGTGAGAGAGACCCAGTACTTC
CASSSGLVRETQYF
>NA|NA|TRBJ2-1|TRBV7-9|15
TGTGCCAGCAGCCCAGGGCCCCCCATTTACAATGAGCAGTTCTTC
CASSPGPPIYNEQFF
>few|NA|TRBJ2-1|TRBV7-2|13
TGTGCCAGCAGCTTAGAATACTCACGTGAGCAGTTCTTC
CASSLEYSREQFF
>NA|NA|TRBJ2-7|TRBV4-3|15
TGCGCCAGCAGCTATTCGGGTAGCGGCGAGTACGAGCAGTACTTC
CASSYSGSGEYEQYF
>NA|NA|TRBJ1-5|TRBV25-1|12
TGTGCCAGTTCCCGACTAGCGGGGCCCCAGCATTTT
CASSRLAGPQHF
>many|NA|TRBJ1-5|TRBV12-3/TRBV12-4|13
TGTGCCAGCAGTTTATCCCCCCCGCGGCCCCAGCATTTT
CASSLSPPRPQHF
>many|TRBD1|TRBJ1-1|TRBV7-2|14
TGTGCCAGCAGCGTATCGAGGGGGCTTGGTGAAGCTTTCTTT
CASSVSRGLGEAFF
>few|TRBD2|TRBJ2-7|TRBV20-1|15
TGCAGTGCTACGGGACTAGCGGGGGGTACCTACGAGCAGTACTTC
CSATGLAGGTYEQYF
>NA|NA|TRBJ1-4|TRBV2|13
TGTGCCAGCACGCGGGGGGCGGTCGGAAAACTGTTTTTT
CASTRGAVGKLFF
>NA|NA|TRBJ1-1|TRBV5-6|14
TGTGCCAGCAGCCATGAGGGCATGAACACTGAAGCTTTCTTT
CASSHEGMNTEAFF
>NA|NA|TRBJ1-4|TRBV12-3/TRBV12-4|15
TGTGCCAGCAGTAGCCCGGACCGCTCCTCCGAAAAACTGTTTTTT
CASSSPDRSSEKLFF
>few|TRBD1|TRBJ2-2|TRBV6-2/TRBV6-3|14
TGTGCCAGCGGAAGGGACAGGAACACCGGGGAGCTGTTTTTT
CASGRDRNTGELFF
>NA|TRBD1|TRBJ1-2|TRBV20-1|15
TGCAGTGCTAGAGATCCGGGACAGACTAACTATGGCTACACCTTC
CSARDPGQTNYGYTF
>few|NA|TRBJ1-5|TRBV6-2/TRBV6-3|19
TGTGCCAGCAGTTACTCGATCGGTCCCGCGACAGCTAGCAATCAGCCCCAGCATTTT
CASSYSIGPATASNQPQHF
>NA|NA|TRBJ2-4|TRBV12-3/TRBV12-4|13
TGTGCCAGCAGGACAAACGCCAAAAACATTCAGTACTTC
CASRTNAKNIQYF
>few|NA|TRBJ1-5|TRBV2|12
TGTGCCAGCAGTGAAGTTGTTGAGCCCCAGCATTTT
CASSEVVEPQHF
>many|NA|TRBJ2-1|TRBV7-9|14
TGTGCCAGCAGCAATCTCCGGGCCCTAAATGAGCAGTTCTTC
CASSNLRALNEQFF
>NA|NA|TRBJ1-5|TRBV19|14
TGTGCCAGTAGTATCAGGGACATTTATCAGCCCCAGCATTTT
CASSIRDIYQPQHF
>few|NA|TRBJ2-1|TRBV24-1|13
TGTGCCACCAGGGGCAGGGGGAGGGATGAGCAGTTCTTC
CATRGRGRDEQFF
>many|TRBD1|TRBJ1-1|TRBV27|14
TGTGCCAGCAGTAGGACAGGGGAGAACACTGAAGCTTTCTTT
CASSRTGENTEAFF